Sample share makes the clone carrying this T cell receptor (beta chain) medium-sized. Its cognate antigen is unknown. Trimming took off 4 bases at V and 7 bases at J, with 16 bases between the two ends. CDR1 and CDR2 (germline): LGHNA, YSLEER. This CDR3 is 14 amino acids long. This record comes from a study of early T cells in non-severe SARS-CoV-2 infection. Study-level information: Sequencing used unsorted whole-blood bulk RNA, so chains lack pairing.

Attached unique molecular identifiers marked individual cDNA molecules. A single record per CDR3 protein comes from TCRdb applying MiXCR to the 5' RACE reads. The data hold about 27,000 distinct CDR3 sequences, with just over 4% observed a single time. Overall study findings and caveats: VDJdb-based annotation leaned toward anti-spike CD8 responses and missed private and CD4 specificities.

Sequencing was performed on whole blood. The rearrangement uses TRBV4-3 and TRBJ2-5; TRBD2 might be the D (5 bases). This TCR derives from an adult who was a healthcare worker with PCR-confirmed SARS-CoV-2 infection or an uninfected control (not recorded which). Here the CDR3 reads CASSREFRRGTQYF. CDR3 in DNA: TGCGCCAGCAGCCGGGAGTTCCGTCGGGGGACCCAGTACTTC.